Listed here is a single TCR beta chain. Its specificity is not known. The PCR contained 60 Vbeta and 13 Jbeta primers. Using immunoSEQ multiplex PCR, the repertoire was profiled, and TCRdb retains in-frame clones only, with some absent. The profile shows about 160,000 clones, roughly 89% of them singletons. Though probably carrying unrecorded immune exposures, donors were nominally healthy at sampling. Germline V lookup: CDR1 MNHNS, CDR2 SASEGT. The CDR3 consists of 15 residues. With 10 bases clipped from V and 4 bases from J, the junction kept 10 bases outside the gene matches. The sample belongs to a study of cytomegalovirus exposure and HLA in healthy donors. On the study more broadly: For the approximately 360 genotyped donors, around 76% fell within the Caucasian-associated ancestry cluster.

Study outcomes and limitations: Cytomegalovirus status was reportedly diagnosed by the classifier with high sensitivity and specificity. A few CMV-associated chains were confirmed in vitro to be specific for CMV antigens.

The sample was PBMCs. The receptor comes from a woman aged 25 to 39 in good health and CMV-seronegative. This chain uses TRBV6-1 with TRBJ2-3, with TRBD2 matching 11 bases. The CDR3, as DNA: TGTGCCACCCGTAGCGGGAGGGCCGACCCAGATACGCAGTATTTT. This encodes CATRSGRADPDTQYF.